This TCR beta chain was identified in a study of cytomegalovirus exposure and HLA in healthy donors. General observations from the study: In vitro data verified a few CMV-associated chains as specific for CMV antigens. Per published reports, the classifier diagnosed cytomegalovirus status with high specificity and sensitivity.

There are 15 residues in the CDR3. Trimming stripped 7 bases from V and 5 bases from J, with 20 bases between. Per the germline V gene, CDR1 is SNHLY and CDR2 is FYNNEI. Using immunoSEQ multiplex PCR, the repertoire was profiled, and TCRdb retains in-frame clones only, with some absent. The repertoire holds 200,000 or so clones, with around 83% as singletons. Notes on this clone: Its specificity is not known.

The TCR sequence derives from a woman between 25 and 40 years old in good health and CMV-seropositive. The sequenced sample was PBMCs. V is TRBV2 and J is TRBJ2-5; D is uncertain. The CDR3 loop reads CASIHYTELTETQYF. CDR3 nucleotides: TGTGCCAGCATTCATTACACAGAATTAACGGAGACCCAGTACTTC.